The 26 T cell receptor beta chains below were found in one sample sequenced in a study of blood T cell repertoires in COVID-19. Generated by immunoSEQ multiplex PCR, the TCRdb table keeps only in-frame clones and is missing some. This sample has 150,000 to 200,000 clones, with around 85% found just once. Input material: peripheral blood. Receptor source: a man over 45 who had recovered from COVID-19.

The V call is TRBV5-1, the J call TRBJ2-1; D is possibly TRBD1 (5 bases). The CDR3 loop spans 13 amino acids. CDR1 and CDR2 from the germline V gene are SGHRS and YFSETQ. The ends were cut back, 4 bases at V and 6 bases at J, with 11 bases in the middle. CDR3 sequence: CASSTSTVNEQFF. The CDR3 DNA is TGCGCCAGCAGCACCTCGACAGTCAATGAGCAGTTCTTC.

This clone has only a few counts. This chain links TRBV6-5 with TRBJ1-6, with D hard to call. The CDR3 extends over 14 amino acids. Germline assignment: CDR1 MNHEY and CDR2 SVGAGI. As DNA, the CDR3 is TGTGGCGGCGGGCGAAGCTCCTATAATTCACCCCTCCACTTT. Encoded protein: CGGGRSSYNSPLHF.

The CDR3 DNA reads TGTGCCAGCAGCGTAGAGGGGCGGGATACGCAGTATTTT. It encodes CASSVEGRDTQYF. The chain has TRBV9 and TRBJ2-3, with a tentative D call TRBD1 (5 bases). Per the germline V gene, CDR1 is SGDLS and CDR2 is YYNGEE. CDR3 size: 13 residues. The V and J ends lost 0 bases and 6 bases respectively, with 8 bases between them.

The chain links TRBV7-8 to TRBJ2-7; TRBD1 might be the D (6 bases). Trimming shortened V by 3 bases and J by 12 bases, and 12 bases separated the two germline ends. Germline CDR1 is SGHVS and CDR2 is FQNEAQ. CDR3 size: 11 residues. Here the CDR3 reads CASSLAQGLYF. CDR3 in DNA: TGTGCCAGCAGCTTGGCCCAGGGGCTGTACTTC. Supplemented by reference TRBV7-8 and TRBJ2-7, the full variable domain reads GAGVSQSPRYKVAKRGQDVALRCDPISGHVSLFWYQQALGQGPEFLTYFQNEAQLDKSGLPSDRFFAERPEGSVSTLKIQRTQQEDSAVYLCASSLAQGLYFGPGTRLTVT.

CDR3 protein: CASSLTSGSSEQFF. The DNA for the CDR3 is TGTGCCAGCAGCTTAACTTCTGGTAGTAGTGAGCAGTTCTTC. The rearrangement joins TRBV7-3 to TRBJ2-1; D not certain. CDR3 length equals 14 residues. V lost 0 bases and J lost 9, with 12 bases in between. In germline, CDR1 is SGHTA, CDR2 FQGTGA.

V and J are TRBV5-6 and TRBJ2-5; D not certain. V lost 1 base and J 5 bases, leaving 9 bases between the germline ends. The CDR3 runs to 13 residues. The germline V gene has CDR1 SGHDT and CDR2 YYEEEE. The CDR3 spells CASSLPVGETQYF. CDR3 in DNA: TGTGCCAGCAGCTTGCCCGTCGGTGAGACCCAGTACTTC.

This chain joins TRBV7-3 and TRBJ2-5; 7 nucleotides agree with TRBD2. The CDR3 has 15 residues. J gave up 1 base and V 3 bases, and 5 bases lay outside the gene matches. Germline V gene lookup returns CDR1 SGHTA and CDR2 FQGTGA. DNA for the CDR3: TGTGCCAGCAGCTTCGGATGGGGGGGCCAAGAGACCCAGTACTTC. Protein: CASSFGWGGQETQYF.

The chain joins TRBV19 to TRBJ2-7; the D gene is possibly TRBD1 (6 bases). Per germline, CDR1 LNHDA and CDR2 SQIVND (reference sequence). V shed 4 bases and J shed 1 base, with 11 bases lying between them. This CDR3 comprises 14 residues. The DNA for the CDR3 is TGTGCCAGTAGTACGGACAGCCAGTCCTACGAGCAGTACTTC. Translation gives CASSTDSQSYEQYF.

In this sample, this clone turned up once. The CDR3: CASSFLLAGGVETQYF. As DNA, the CDR3 is TGTGCCAGCAGCTTCCTACTAGCGGGAGGGGTAGAGACCCAGTACTTC. The V gene is TRBV5-8, the J gene TRBJ2-5; 13 bases are a match to TRBD2. The CDR3 has 16 amino acids. Germline V lookup: CDR1 SGHTS, CDR2 YDEGEE. V lost 2 bases, J lost 4 bases, and 5 bases stayed unmatched.

The chain recombines TRBV6-5 with TRBJ1-3; D perhaps matches TRBD1 (6 bases). The germline CDR1 and CDR2 sequences are MNHEY and SVGAGI. The CDR3 length is 12 residues. Trimming took 8 bases from V and 5 from J, leaving 10 bases between them. CDR3 in amino acids: CASGTPRNTIYF. CDR3 DNA sequence: TGTGCCAGCGGGACACCGCGAAACACCATATATTTT.

This clone was picked up one time. The chain is built from TRBV12-3 or TRBV12-4 and TRBJ2-7; possible D gene TRBD2, 5 bases. V gave up 2 bases and J gave up 2 bases, with 7 bases separating them. The CDR3 loop spans 13 amino acids. CDR3 amino acids: CASSLTGAYEQYF. The CDR3 DNA follows: TGTGCCAGCAGTTTAACCGGGGCCTACGAGCAGTACTTC.

This clone was seen once. The V gene is TRBV2, the J gene TRBJ1-1, with D tentatively TRBD1 (6 bases). The CDR3 loop spans 13 amino acids. Trimming stripped 8 bases from V and 4 bases from J, with 14 bases between. CDR1 is SNHLY and CDR2 is FYNNEI in the germline V gene. The DNA of the CDR3 is TGTGCCAGCCACAGGGAGATGGGCACTGAAGCTTTCTTT. Translated, it gives CASHREMGTEAFF.

The chain has TRBV7-9 and TRBJ1-6; D gene ambiguous. CDR1 is SEHNR and CDR2 is FQNEAQ in the germline V gene (reference sequence). The CDR3 is made up of 16 amino acids. Trimming took off 2 bases at V and 5 bases at J, with 13 bases between the two ends. CDR3 amino acids: CASSLSDPSNNSPLHF. CDR3 in DNA: TGTGCCAGCAGCTTAAGCGATCCATCTAATAATTCACCCCTCCACTTT.

This clone was counted ten times or more. This chain joins TRBV5-6 and TRBJ1-5; 9 bases are a match to TRBD1. Germline CDR1 is SGHDT and CDR2 is YYEEEE. J gave up 6 bases and V 4 bases, and 11 bases lay outside the gene matches. This CDR3 is built from 16 residues. CDR3 amino acids: CASSRSLDRGLQPQHF. The CDR3 region has the DNA TGTGCCAGCAGCCGTTCTTTGGACAGGGGACTTCAGCCCCAGCATTTT.

This clone appeared a few times. This chain joins TRBV3-1 (or the pseudogene TRBV3-2) and TRBJ2-3, with a possible D match to TRBD2 (6 bases). The germline V and J ends were trimmed by 1 base and 2 bases, with 13 bases remaining between them. Germline-derived CDR1 and CDR2 are LGHDT and YNNKEL (reference sequence). This CDR3 is built from 16 residues. Here the CDR3 reads CASSQAPGLTTDTQYF. Here the CDR3 DNA reads TGTGCCAGCAGCCAAGCTCCGGGACTCACCACAGATACGCAGTATTTT.

The V and J genes are TRBV10-3 and TRBJ2-5; 7 nucleotides line up with TRBD2. Germline V CDR1 and CDR2: ENHRY, SYGVKD. This CDR3 comprises 16 residues. V shed 4 bases and J 1 base; nucleotides not matched to a gene: 9. CDR3 DNA: TGTGCCATCAGTGCTCAGCGGGACCCCTTCCAAGAGACCCAGTACTTC. Amino acid sequence: CAISAQRDPFQETQYF.

The rearrangement joins TRBV6-2 or TRBV6-3 to TRBJ1-2, with D tentatively TRBD1 (6 bases). Per the germline V gene, CDR1 is MNHEY and CDR2 is SVGEGT. V was clipped by 5 bases and J by 2 bases, with 12 bases between them. The CDR3 is made up of 14 amino acids. In nucleotides, the CDR3 is TGTGCCAGCAGTCCCCCGGGACAAAACTATGGCTACACCTTC. This gives the protein CASSPPGQNYGYTF.

The chain couples TRBV19 to TRBJ1-1; unclear D gene. Trimming took off 1 base at V and 1 base at J, with 7 bases between the two ends. This CDR3 has 14 residues. Germline V CDR1 and CDR2: LNHDA, SQIVND (reference sequence). CDR3 DNA sequence: TGTGCCAGTAGTATAGCAGGAAAGAACACTGAAGCTTTCTTT. Amino acid sequence: CASSIAGKNTEAFF.

The chain uses TRBV28 and TRBJ1-2; 7 bases align to TRBD1. From germline, CDR1 is MDHEN and CDR2 SYDVKM. V was clipped by 2 bases and J by 6 bases; unmatched bases: 3. CDR3 length: 13 residues. The CDR3 DNA follows: TGTGCCAGCAGTTTAGGGGGACAGCATGGCTACACCTTC. Residues: CASSLGGQHGYTF.

The rearrangement joins TRBV28 to TRBJ1-1, with a possible D match to TRBD1 (6 bases). In germline, CDR1 is MDHEN, CDR2 SYDVKM. V lost 5 bases and J 11 bases, leaving 18 bases between the germline ends. This CDR3 has 13 amino acids. The DNA of the CDR3 is TGTGCCAGCAGTCTGGGGGCAGGCCAAAAGGCTTTCTTT. Amino acid sequence: CASSLGAGQKAFF.

In DNA, the CDR3 is TGCAGCGTTGAAGGCCTAGTCGGGATCCAAAGCTCCTACAATGAGCAGTTCTTC. This encodes CSVEGLVGIQSSYNEQFF. This chain links TRBV29-1 with TRBJ2-1; TRBD2 might be the D (5 bases). V was shortened by 1 base and J by 0 bases, with 19 bases between the two germline ends. The germline V gene has CDR1 SQVTM and CDR2 ANQGSEA. This CDR3 is built from 18 residues.

The CDR3 bases are TGCGCCAGCAGCCTAGAAAGGGGTGGTCAGCCCCAGCATTTT. Its protein is CASSLERGGQPQHF. V usage is TRBV4-3 and J usage is TRBJ1-5, with TRBD1 as a possible D gene (5 bases). V lost 4 bases and J 6 bases, leaving 13 bases between the germline ends. Looked up from germline, CDR1 is LGHNA and CDR2 is YSLEER. The CDR3 totals 14 residues.

The chain carries TRBV19 and TRBJ2-6; D unclear. The germline V gene has CDR1 LNHDA and CDR2 SQIVND (reference sequence). This CDR3 is 15 amino acids long. V gave up 6 bases and J gave up 3 bases, with 12 bases separating them. This chain's CDR3 is CASSDPRGGANVLTF. CDR3 bases: TGTGCCAGTAGCGACCCCCGCGGTGGGGCCAACGTCCTGACTTTC.

This clone was seen many times. CDR3 nucleotides: TGTGCCAGCAGCTTAGCACTGCAGGGCACTGAAGCTTTCTTT. Protein sequence: CASSLALQGTEAFF. V and J are TRBV7-2 and TRBJ1-1, with D perhaps TRBD1 (5 bases). From germline, CDR1 is SGHTA and CDR2 FQGNSA. V gave up 0 bases and J gave up 4 bases, with 9 bases separating them. This CDR3 is 14 amino acids long. Combining the CDR3 with reference TRBV7-2 and TRBJ1-1 gives the whole variable domain GAGVSQSPSNKVTEKGKDVELRCDPISGHTALYWYRQSLGQGLEFLIYFQGNSAPDKSGLPSDRFSAERTGGSVSTLTIQRTQQEDSAVYLCASSLALQGTEAFFGQGTRLTVV.

The chain links TRBV5-4 to TRBJ2-1; D is unclear. Germline values: CDR1 SGHNT, CDR2 YYREEE (reference sequence). The CDR3 is 16 amino acids. The germline V and J ends were trimmed by 6 bases and 5 bases, with 21 bases remaining between them. The DNA for the CDR3 is TGTGCCAGCACTCATCCTACCACGGGTAACAACAATGAGCAGTTCTTC. As protein: CASTHPTTGNNNEQFF.

This chain joins TRBV25-1 and TRBJ2-5; no definite D call. Germline V CDR1 and CDR2: MGHDK, SYGVNS. CDR3 size: 10 residues. Trimming pared 10 bases from V and 5 bases from J, leaving 8 bases between. CDR3 amino acids: CATLLETQYF. Written as DNA, the CDR3 is TGTGCCACCCTATTGGAGACCCAGTACTTC.